This record covers a single T cell receptor beta chain. What it binds is unknown. This record belongs to a study of chemoradiotherapy in HPV16-positive cancers. Whole-study findings and limits: For HPV16-positive patients, expanding HPV-responsive T cells associated with longer recurrence-free survival.

The protocol was immunoSEQ multiplex PCR, while the TCRdb copy is restricted to in-frame clones and leaves out a portion. This sample carries some 12,000 clones, roughly 88% of them seen once, and the ten largest clones take 2% to 3%. Trimming removed 5 bases from V and 10 bases from J, with 9 bases in between. Germline CDR1 MNHNS, CDR2 SASEGT. The CDR3 is 11 residues long. The chain has TRBV6-1 and TRBJ2-1; D unresolved. The clonotype was recovered from a human donor with HPV-associated anogenital cancer. The input for sequencing was blood, taken from a patient who underwent chemoradiotherapy. For the CDR3, the DNA is TGTGCCAGCAGTTCCCCGAGCGAGCAGTTCTTC. Translation: CASSSPSEQFF.